A selection of T cell receptor beta chains follows, all from one sample in a study of CD8 T cells in ankylosing spondylitis. TCRdb re-called the 5' RACE reads through MiXCR, storing one row per CDR3 protein. This sample has about 800,000 distinct CDR3 sequences; 12% occur once, and the top ten carry more than 0.5%. Sequenced: blood, either unsorted or a sorted T cell fraction (not recorded which). These receptors were collected from a male donor with ankylosing spondylitis. The CDR3 runs from the conserved cysteine through the conserved F or W. Each record gives: V gene, D gene, J gene, clone size, CDR3 DNA, CDR3 protein. A D gene is named only where the DNA matches it firmly. Only some rows state a clone size, as once, few, many or a class for expanded clones.

TRBV15	NA	TRBJ1-2	few	TGTGCCACCAGCAGAGATCTGGAGGGAAGTGGCTACACCTTC	CATSRDLEGSGYTF
TRBV6-5	NA	TRBJ2-7	few	TGTGCCAGCAGTTCCCCTGGCCTGAAAGGGGAGCAGTACTTC	CASSSPGLKGEQYF
TRBV19	NA	TRBJ2-3	few	TGTGCCAGTAGTACCCGGGACTCTAATGTCGCAGATACGCAGTATTTT	CASSTRDSNVADTQYF
TRBV7-2	TRBD2	TRBJ2-7	few	TGTGCCAGCAGCTTAGAGTATAGCGGGCCCTACGAGCAGTACTTC	CASSLEYSGPYEQYF
TRBV5-6	NA	TRBJ2-2	many	TGTGCCAGCAGCTATCCCCCGGCGGACGGGGAGCTGTTTTTT	CASSYPPADGELFF
TRBV7-2	NA	TRBJ2-7	many	TGTGCCAGCAGCTTACGGAACTCCTACGAGCAGTACTTC	CASSLRNSYEQYF
TRBV9	NA	TRBJ2-3	NA	TGTGCCAGCGGGTTCAGCGTGGGGCTAACAGATACGCAGTATTTT	CASGFSVGLTDTQYF
TRBV12-3/TRBV12-4	NA	TRBJ2-1	few	TGTGCCAGCAGTTCCGGGCGGCAGCAGTTCTTC	CASSSGRQQFF
TRBV6-5	TRBD1	TRBJ1-1	few	TGTGCCAGCAGTTCCCCGACAGGGGGGACTGAAGCTTTCTTT	CASSSPTGGTEAFF
TRBV20-1	NA	TRBJ1-1	NA	TGCAGTGCGACACAGAAGAACACTGAAGCTTTCTTT	CSATQKNTEAFF
TRBV27	NA	TRBJ1-1	NA	TGTGCCAGGTTCCAGGCTTTCTTT	CARFQAFF
TRBV28	NA	TRBJ2-7	NA	TGTGCCAGCAGTTCCCGCGCGTTTCCCTCCTACGAGCAGTACTTC	CASSSRAFPSYEQYF
TRBV6-5	TRBD1	TRBJ2-2	NA	TGTGCCAGCAGTTACGGCCCTGGACAGGGGATTTCGAACACCGGGGAGCTGTTTTTT	CASSYGPGQGISNTGELFF
TRBV20-1	TRBD2	TRBJ2-7	many	TGCAGTGCTAGAGTCGGACTAGCGGGAGCCTACGAGCAGTACTTC	CSARVGLAGAYEQYF
TRBV20-1	TRBD2	TRBJ2-3	NA	TGCAGTGCTAGACCACTAGCGGGAGGCCTTAATACGCAGTATTTT	CSARPLAGGLNTQYF
TRBV7-2	TRBD2	TRBJ2-1	many	TGTGCCAGCAGCTTATACGCGGGAGGAGGGGATGAGCAGTTCTTC	CASSLYAGGGDEQFF
TRBV5-1	TRBD2	TRBJ2-1	NA	TGCGCCAGCAGCCCCGGGGGAGGGCGTTATGAGCAGTTCTTC	CASSPGGGRYEQFF
TRBV14	NA	TRBJ2-5	few	TGTGCCAGCAGCCAAGGGGCGAGGTTCATTGGGGAGACCCAGTACTTC	CASSQGARFIGETQYF
TRBV5-1	NA	TRBJ2-1	few	TGCGCCAGCAGCCCCCGGGACGGATCCGACAATGAGCAGTTCTTC	CASSPRDGSDNEQFF
TRBV7-6	NA	TRBJ2-3	NA	TGTGCCAGCAGCTTATATCGAAGCGGCGGCATCACAGATACGCAGTATTTT	CASSLYRSGGITDTQYF